The 27 T cell receptor beta chains presented below share a single source sample, sequenced in a study of metastatic and nonmetastatic thyroid tumors. Nobody among the patients had been given any treatment before thyroid surgery. TCRdb re-called clones via MiXCR from the PCR reads. The sample carries about 23,000 clones, over 20% recorded once. Source material: blood. The receptors come from a female donor with papillary thyroid cancer or a benign thyroid nodule (not recorded which). Some clones in this sample may be carry-over from other donors' samples.

This clone was detected many times. This may be a read error: a much more frequent sequence differs by one nucleotide. This rearrangement joins TRBV13 to TRBJ1-3, with D hard to call. Germline CDR1 reads PRHDT; CDR2 reads FYEKMQ (reference sequence). There are 15 residues in the CDR3. In DNA form, the CDR3 reads TGTGCCAGCAGCCCTCCCGAAGTGTTTGGAAACGCCATATATTTT. Translated: CASSPPEVFGNAIYF.

Relative to its sample, this clone is medium-sized. V and J are TRBV5-1 and TRBJ2-7; D might be TRBD2 (6 bases). The V gene lost 1 base and the J gene lost 3 bases, with 14 bases spanning the gap. The CDR3 length is 15 residues. Germline V gives CDR1 SGHRS, CDR2 YFSETQ. In nucleotides, the CDR3 is TGCGCCAGCAGCTTGAAGGGGACTGGAGACTACGAGCAGTACTTC. Translating gives CASSLKGTGDYEQYF.

The sample holds many counts of this clone. This chain joins TRBV15 and TRBJ1-3; TRBD1 aligns across 8 bases. J was trimmed by 2 bases and V by 3 bases; bases with no gene match: 3. This CDR3 has 15 residues. Germline V gene lookup returns CDR1 LNHNV and CDR2 YYDKDF (reference sequence). CDR3 coding DNA: TGTGCCACCAGCAGGGACAGGGCGGCTGGAAACACCATATATTTT. The encoded protein is CATSRDRAAGNTIYF.

This clone appeared many times. The chain uses TRBV19 and TRBJ2-7; 8 bases map to TRBD1. Trimming removed 4 bases from V and 4 bases from J; junction bases left unmatched: 9. The germline gives CDR1 LNHDA, CDR2 SQIVND (reference sequence). The CDR3 spans 15 residues. This CDR3 reads CASSTGQGMGYEQYF. The CDR3 nucleotides are TGTGCCAGTAGTACCGGACAGGGAATGGGTTACGAGCAGTACTTC.

Remarks on this clone: The final CDR3 position lacks the conserved phenylalanine or tryptophan, pointing to a likely read error. The V call is TRBV12-3 or TRBV12-4, the J call TRBJ2-7; 12 nucleotides align to TRBD2. The CDR3 length is 16 residues. The DNA for the CDR3 is TGTGCTAGCAGTTTCCCCGGACTAGCGGGGTCCTACGAGCAGTACCTC. Protein sequence: CASSFPGLAGSYEQYL.

This clone occurred many times. V and J are TRBV6-1 and TRBJ2-5, with D possibly called TRBD1 or TRBD2 (5 bases each). V lost 5 bases and J lost 5, with 15 bases in between. Germline CDR1 is MNHNS and CDR2 is SASEGT. This CDR3 has 14 amino acids. The CDR3 loop reads CASSSWDHEETQYF. The CDR3 DNA follows: TGTGCCAGCAGTTCGTGGGACCACGAGGAGACCCAGTACTTC.

J is TRBJ1-2 and V is TRBV18; D call uncertain. CDR3 length equals 13 residues. V was cut by 2 bases and J by 4 bases, with 8 bases left in between. Germline CDR1 reads KGHSH; CDR2 reads LQKENI. The CDR3 region is CASSPSQTYGYTF. As DNA, the CDR3 is TGTGCCAGCTCACCATCACAAACCTATGGCTACACCTTC.

A few counts support this clone. The chain links TRBV10-3 to TRBJ2-7; 11 nucleotides align to TRBD1. This CDR3 contains 13 residues. The V and J ends lost 8 bases and 4 bases, in that order; junction bases with no gene match: 4. In germline, CDR1 is ENHRY, CDR2 SYGVKD. The CDR3 here is CAIWGTGGYEQYF. The DNA for the CDR3 is TGTGCCATCTGGGGGACAGGGGGATACGAGCAGTACTTC.

This clone was seen repeatedly, ten times or more. The gene calls are TRBV11-3 and TRBJ2-7; the match to TRBD1 covers 9 bases. V shed 1 base and J 0 bases; nucleotides not matched to a gene: 7. The CDR3 sequence is 17 residues long. CDR1 SGHNT and CDR2 YENEEA come from the germline V gene. This CDR3 is CASSLGRGDRVSYEQYF. The CDR3 region has the DNA TGTGCCAGCAGCTTAGGTAGGGGGGACAGGGTCTCCTACGAGCAGTACTTC.

The V and J genes are TRBV6-1 and TRBJ1-2, with D possibly matching TRBD1 (5 bases). The CDR3 extends over 16 amino acids. Trimming took 2 bases from V and 8 from J, leaving 21 bases between them. Germline-derived CDR1 and CDR2 are MNHNS and SASEGT. CDR3 in amino acids: CASSERGAKNGVGYTF. The CDR3 coding sequence is TGTGCCAGCAGTGAAAGAGGGGCCAAAAACGGGGTAGGCTACACCTTC.

The sample holds many counts of this clone. The chain joins TRBV15 to TRBJ2-4; D remains unclear. Trimming removed 2 bases at V and 0 bases at J, with 5 bases between. Germline V gene sequence: CDR1 LNHNV, CDR2 YYDKDF (reference sequence). CDR3 size: 14 residues. The CDR3 here is CATSRPVAKNIQYF. The CDR3 DNA reads as TGTGCCACCAGCAGACCCGTAGCCAAAAACATTCAGTACTTC.

This clone was found many times. The chain links TRBV5-5 to TRBJ2-7; a possible D gene is TRBD1 (6 bases). The V gene's germline CDR1 is SGHKS and CDR2 YYEKEE (reference sequence). Trimming took 2 bases from V and 4 from J, leaving 13 bases between them. The CDR3 runs 14 residues. The CDR3 coding sequence is TGTGCCAGCAGCTTTGACAGGATTTTGTACGAGCAGTACTTC. This encodes CASSFDRILYEQYF. The entire variable domain, with the rest obtained from reference TRBV5-5 and TRBJ2-7, is as follows: DAGVTQSPTHLIKTRGQQVTLRCSPISGHKSVSWYQQVLGQGPQFIFQYYEKEERGRGNFPDRFSARQFPNYSSELNVNALLLGDSALYLCASSFDRILYEQYFGPGTRLTVT.

This clone was picked up a small number of times. The chain couples TRBV27 to TRBJ1-2, with D perhaps matching TRBD1 (6 bases). The V and J ends lost 5 bases and 0 bases respectively, with 19 bases between them. This CDR3 has 17 amino acids. In germline, CDR1 is MNHEY, CDR2 SMNVEV (reference sequence). The CDR3: CASSVGTTPFTNYGYTF. CDR3 bases: TGTGCCAGCAGTGTCGGGACAACCCCCTTTACTAACTATGGCTACACCTTC.

This clone has just one count. One end of the junction does not line up with germline, which may come from a read error. This chain joins TRBV20-1 and TRBJ2-1; D unclear. CDR1 and CDR2 (germline): DFQATT, SNEGSKA (reference sequence). The CDR3 is 12 amino acids. CDR3 amino acids: CSSRLGRDEQFF. The CDR3 bases are TGCAGTTCTAGACTCGGGCGTGATGAGCAGTTCTTC.

This clone was picked up many times. V usage is TRBV6-1 and J usage is TRBJ1-5, with D possibly being TRBD1 (5 bases). CDR1 and CDR2 (germline): MNHNS, SASEGT. The CDR3 is made up of 13 amino acids. V gave up 11 bases and J gave up 0 bases, with 11 bases separating them. This CDR3 is CAGALYSNQPQHF. In DNA, the CDR3 is TGTGCCGGGGCTCTTTATAGCAATCAGCCCCAGCATTTT.

Note on this clone: A much larger clone differs by one base, so this may be a read error. This chain's CDR3 is CTSSFGDEGETQYF. The CDR3 DNA follows: TGCACCAGCAGCTTCGGGGACGAGGGGGAGACCCAGTACTTC. The V gene is TRBV5-1, the J gene TRBJ2-5, with D perhaps being TRBD1 or TRBD2 (5 bases each). Germline loops: CDR1 SGHRS, CDR2 YFSETQ. The CDR3 runs to 14 residues.

The J gene is TRBJ2-5, the V gene TRBV6-1; D is undetermined. Per the germline V gene, CDR1 is MNHNS and CDR2 is SASEGT. V dropped 7 bases and J dropped 5 bases, with 17 bases sitting between them. The CDR3 consists of 14 residues. The CDR3 DNA reads TGTGCCAGCACCATCTTTTTGAGATGGGAGACCCAGTACTTC. It encodes CASTIFLRWETQYF.

This clone was seen ten or more times. CDR3 amino acids: CASRDRGRNTEAFF. Written as DNA, the CDR3 is TGCGCCAGCAGGGACAGGGGTAGGAACACTGAAGCTTTCTTT. This rearrangement joins TRBV4-1 to TRBJ1-1; 9 positions agree with TRBD1. CDR1 is MGHRA and CDR2 is YSYEKL in the germline V gene. With V trimmed by 6 bases and J by 1 base, 3 bases remained unmatched. This CDR3 contains 14 residues.

This clone was counted ten times or more. This chain links TRBV7-9 with TRBJ1-1; the D gene is possibly TRBD1 (5 bases). With 8 bases removed from V and 4 bases from J, the gap between germline ends came to 17 bases. Germline CDR1 and CDR2: SEHNR and FQNEAQ (reference sequence). The CDR3 is made up of 14 amino acids. In DNA, the CDR3 is TGTGCCAGCGGGACGGGGGGAGGGAGCACTGAAGCTTTCTTT. Its translation is CASGTGGGSTEAFF.

In regard to this clone: This may be a read error: a much more frequent sequence differs by one nucleotide. The chain uses TRBV5-1 and TRBJ1-1; D gene ambiguous. The V end lost 0 bases, the J end lost 2 bases, and 8 bases lay between the germline ends. There are 14 residues in the CDR3. Germline V gene lookup returns CDR1 SGHRS and CDR2 YFSETQ. CDR3: CASSLGADNTEAFF. Here the CDR3 DNA reads TGCGCCAGCAGCTTGGGGGCAGATAACACTGAAGCTTTCTTT. The full variable domain, rest sourced from reference TRBV5-1 and TRBJ1-1, is KAGVTQTPRYLIKTRGQQVTLSCSPISGHRSVSWYQQTPGQGLQFLFEYFSETQRNKGNFPGRFSGRQFSNSRSEMNVSTLELGDSALYLCASSLGADNTEAFFGQGTRLTVV.

This clone was picked up many times. The V call is TRBV28, the J call TRBJ2-2; D may correspond to TRBD1 or TRBD2 (5 bases each). The CDR3 sequence is 14 residues long. Trimming stripped 6 bases from V and 3 bases from J, with 11 bases between. CDR1 is MDHEN, CDR2 SYDVKM, per germline. CDR3 amino acids: CASRRQGDTGELFF. The CDR3 DNA follows: TGTGCCAGCAGGAGGCAGGGAGACACCGGGGAGCTGTTTTTT. Using reference TRBV28 and TRBJ2-2 for the parts outside the CDR3, the full variable domain is DVKVTQSSRYLVKRTGEKVFLECVQDMDHENMFWYRQDPGLGLRLIYFSYDVKMKEKGDIPEGYSVSREKKERFSLILESASTNQTSMYLCASRRQGDTGELFFGEGSRLTVL.

In its sample, this clone was seen many times. The gene calls are TRBV11-2 and TRBJ2-7; the match to TRBD2 covers 8 bases. V shed 2 bases, J shed 3 bases, and the junction held 6 bases outside the gene matches. The CDR3 loop spans 15 amino acids. The germline gives CDR1 SGHAT, CDR2 FQNNGV. CDR3 DNA sequence: TGTGCCAGCAGCTTATCTTCGGGACTAGGCTACGAGCAGTACTTC. This sequence encodes CASSLSSGLGYEQYF. The whole variable domain, filled in from reference TRBV11-2 and TRBJ2-7, reads EAGVAQSPRYKIIEKRQSVAFWCNPISGHATLYWYQQILGQGPKLLIQFQNNGVVDDSQLPKDRFSAERLKGVDSTLKIQPAKLEDSAVYLCASSLSSGLGYEQYFGPGTRLTVT.

The sample holds many counts of this clone. CDR3 residues: CASSYPGTGTDTQYF. CDR3 bases: TGTGCCAGCAGTTACCCCGGGACAGGCACAGATACGCAGTATTTT. The rearrangement joins TRBV6-2 or TRBV6-3 to TRBJ2-3; TRBD1 matches 7 bases. Germline V lookup: CDR1 MNHEY, CDR2 SVGEGT. The CDR3 runs 15 residues. Trimming took 2 bases from V and 1 from J; bases not matched to a gene: 3.

This clone was observed a handful of times. An end of the junction differs from the germline gene, which may be a read error. The V call is TRBV10-3, the J call TRBJ1-1; no reliable D call. The germline V gene has CDR1 ENHRY and CDR2 SYGVKD. The CDR3 sequence is 15 residues long. The CDR3 protein is CASSYDRRVNTEAFF. CDR3 bases: TGTGCCAGCAGTTACGACCGGCGAGTGAACACTGAAGCTTTCTTT.

This clone has ten or more counts. This sequence joins TRBV20-1 and TRBJ1-1; the D is unclear. CDR1 is DFQATT, CDR2 SNEGSKA, per germline (reference sequence). The CDR3 is 11 amino acids. V lost 0 bases, J lost 9 bases, and 8 bases lay in between. CDR3 region: CSARDEYKAFF. In nucleotides, the CDR3 is TGCAGTGCTAGAGATGAGTATAAAGCTTTCTTT.

The table lists this clone with many counts. The chain links TRBV12-5 to TRBJ2-3; 8 bases line up with TRBD2. This CDR3 has 17 residues. Germline CDR1 reads LGHNT; CDR2 reads FRNRAP. V lost 0 bases to trimming and J lost 6 bases; unmatched junction nucleotides: 11. CDR3 sequence: CASGLVRLASDGDTQYF. For the CDR3, the DNA is TGTGCTAGTGGTTTGGTTCGACTAGCGTCAGATGGGGATACGCAGTATTTT.

This clone was counted many times. The chain has TRBV18 and TRBJ1-4; the D gene is possibly TRBD1 (5 bases). This CDR3 contains 14 residues. V lost 3 bases and J 6 bases, leaving 11 bases between the germline ends. Per the germline V gene, CDR1 is KGHSH and CDR2 is LQKENI. In DNA, the CDR3 is TGTGCCAGCTCACCCCTCAGGGCGGATGAAAAACTGTTTTTT. This translates into CASSPLRADEKLFF.